Listed below are T cell receptor beta chains from one sample, sequenced in a study of T-cell memory formation after mild COVID-19. One entry per CDR3 protein results from TCRdb running MiXCR on the 5' RACE reads. The top ten clones hold over 20% of a sample with about 290,000 distinct CDR3 sequences, approximately 16% of them seen once. Specimen: PBMCs or a T cell subset sorted from them (not recorded which). These receptors were collected from a man between 18 and 29 years old who had mild COVID-19 (a few samples of this study predate the infection). Cell type and time point are not known. CDR3s include the opening cysteine and the closing phenylalanine or tryptophan. The D gene is left open where the match is weak. Size is stated for part of the rows, as once, few or many counts, or as a class when the clone is expanded.

V gene,D gene,J gene,clone size,CDR3 protein,CDR3 DNA
TRBV7-2,TRBD1,TRBJ1-1,few,CASSFGQGVTEAFF,TGTGCCAGCAGCTTTGGACAGGGGGTCACTGAAGCTTTCTTT
TRBV7-6,TRBD1,TRBJ1-1,few,CASSPGRGHTEAFF,TGTGCCAGCAGCCCGGGTAGGGGGCACACTGAAGCTTTCTTT
TRBV5-1,.,TRBJ1-5,many,CASSLTGQNQPQHF,TGCGCCAGCAGCTTAACCGGACAGAATCAGCCCCAGCATTTT
TRBV24-1,.,TRBJ1-5,.,CATRKIGETNQPQHF,TGTGCCACCAGAAAAATAGGGGAGACCAATCAGCCCCAGCATTTT
TRBV4-1,TRBD2,TRBJ2-2,many,CASSQRLAGNTGELFF,TGCGCCAGCAGCCAACGACTAGCGGGTAACACCGGGGAGCTGTTTTTT
TRBV7-3,.,TRBJ2-3,.,CASSLSHSGTPDTQYF,TGTGCCAGCAGCTTATCCCATTCCGGTACTCCAGATACGCAGTATTTT
TRBV28,.,TRBJ1-5,few,CASRQTKESNQPQHF,TGTGCCAGCAGACAAACAAAAGAATCCAATCAGCCCCAGCATTTT
TRBV23-1,.,TRBJ2-6,many,CASRQGGANVLTF,TGCGCCAGCAGACAGGGTGGGGCCAACGTCCTGACTTTC
TRBV4-2,.,TRBJ1-2,many,CASSQEGWGYTF,TGTGCCAGCAGCCAAGAGGGCTGGGGCTACACCTTC
TRBV5-1,.,TRBJ2-5,few,CASSALLETQYF,TGCGCCAGCTCCGCACTCCTGGAGACCCAGTACTTC
TRBV6-5,TRBD2,TRBJ2-3,few,CASSYLSGGTDTQYF,TGTGCCAGCAGTTACCTTAGCGGGGGCACAGATACGCAGTATTTT
TRBV29-1,TRBD1,TRBJ2-1,.,CSVEDQGAEWNEQFF,TGCAGCGTTGAAGATCAGGGGGCCGAGTGGAATGAGCAGTTCTTC
TRBV20-1,TRBD2,TRBJ2-7,.,CSARAGRLARAYEQYF,TGCAGTGCTAGAGCAGGGAGACTAGCGAGAGCCTACGAGCAGTACTTC
TRBV13,.,TRBJ1-6,few,CASSLPGNSPLHF,TGTGCCAGCAGCCTCCCCGGCAATTCACCCCTCCACTTT
TRBV7-9,.,TRBJ2-7,few,CASSSTGAVTSYEQYF,TGTGCCAGCAGCTCCACAGGAGCGGTAACCTCCTACGAGCAGTACTTC
TRBV25-1,.,TRBJ1-1,.,CASRETWNTEAFF,TGTGCCAGCAGAGAGACATGGAACACTGAAGCTTTCTTT
TRBV10-1,TRBD2,TRBJ2-5,.,CASSEWSGGRGETQYF,TGCGCCAGCAGTGAGTGGTCGGGGGGGCGAGGAGAGACCCAGTACTTC
TRBV7-2,TRBD2,TRBJ2-1,few,CASSYSGGTNEQFF,TGTGCCAGCAGCTATAGCGGGGGGACCAATGAGCAGTTCTTC
TRBV5-1,.,TRBJ2-6,few,CASSLRANSGANVLTF,TGCGCCAGCAGCTTGAGAGCTAACTCTGGGGCCAACGTCCTGACTTTC
TRBV7-6,.,TRBJ2-5,many,CASSSSLASETQYF,TGTGCCAGCAGCTCGTCTCTAGCTTCGGAGACCCAGTACTTC
TRBV4-2,.,TRBJ2-3,.,CASSQDDPPGDTQYF,TGTGCCAGCAGCCAAGATGATCCCCCAGGAGATACGCAGTATTTT
TRBV10-2,.,TRBJ1-1,.,CASSDGYTEAFF,TGCGCCAGCAGTGATGGGTACACTGAAGCTTTCTTT
TRBV10-3,TRBD1,TRBJ1-6,.,CAISDSTGANSPLHF,TGTGCCATCAGCGATTCGACAGGGGCGAATTCACCCCTCCACTTT
TRBV4-3,TRBD1,TRBJ1-1,many,CASSRRQGNTEAFF,TGCGCCAGCAGCCGGAGACAGGGGAACACTGAAGCTTTCTTT
TRBV12-3/TRBV12-4,TRBD1,TRBJ2-2,.,CASRGQEDTGELFF,TGTGCCAGCAGGGGACAGGAGGACACCGGGGAGCTGTTTTTT
TRBV20-1,.,TRBJ1-5,many,CSASRGGNQPQHF,TGCAGTGCTAGCCGCGGGGGAAACCAGCCCCAGCATTTT
TRBV12-5,TRBD1,TRBJ2-1,.,CASGLAQGDYNEQFF,TGTGCTAGTGGTTTGGCACAGGGGGACTACAATGAGCAGTTCTTC
TRBV11-2,.,TRBJ1-2,.,CARRDPGRAGYTF,TGTGCCCGGAGGGACCCCGGACGGGCTGGCTACACCTTC
TRBV4-3,.,TRBJ2-5,many,CASSQSAARETQYF,TGCGCCAGCAGCCAATCAGCCGCCCGAGAGACCCAGTACTTC
TRBV5-1,.,TRBJ2-5,few,CASSPGERETQYF,TGCGCCAGCAGCCCGGGGGAAAGGGAGACCCAGTACTTC
TRBV28,TRBD2,TRBJ2-3,once,CASQAGGTLDTQYF,TGTGCCAGCCAAGCGGGGGGGACACTGGATACGCAGTATTTT
TRBV7-2,TRBD1,TRBJ2-2,.,CASTLDRHTGELFF,TGTGCCAGCACATTGGACAGGCACACCGGGGAGCTGTTTTTT